This TCR beta chain was captured by sequencing in a study of Ad26.COV2.S vaccination and SARS-CoV-2 variants. Here immunoSEQ multiplex PCR was the method, and the copy in TCRdb shows in-frame clones only, minus some. This table has about 140,000 clones, 75% to 90% appearing once. Germline CDR1 is WNHNN and CDR2 is SYGVQD (reference sequence). V lost 4 bases to trimming and J lost 1 base, with 12 bases between them. The CDR3 covers 15 residues. The chain uses TRBV10-1 and TRBJ2-3, with D tentatively TRBD2 (6 bases). This clonotype was sampled from a human donor who had recovered from COVID-19. The material sequenced was peripheral blood, taken after recovery from COVID-19. CDR3 nucleotides: TGCGCCAGCAGTGGGACCCCGGGAGGCACAGATACGCAGTATTTT. Amino acids: CASSGTPGGTDTQYF.